The rows below give T cell receptor beta chains drawn from one sample of a study of cytomegalovirus exposure and HLA in healthy donors. Here immunoSEQ multiplex PCR was the method, and the copy in TCRdb shows in-frame clones only, minus some. The sample carries some 200,000 clones, approximately 82% recorded once. What was sequenced was PBMCs. The receptors were gathered from a man younger than 35 in good health and CMV-seronegative. Each CDR3 is given with its conserved first and last residue.

>TRBV18
CASSPGRGQQETQYF
>TRBV5-1
CASSLAGQGSGNTIYF
>TRBV11-2
CASSPRGGSTGELFF
>TRBV12-1
CASSPGRGYTF
>TRBV7-8
CASSPWRTRDEQFF
>TRBV7-9
CASSRMPGRNYGYTF
>TRBV19
CASSIGAGTGGKDEQFF
>TRBV2
CASSGQGGPYEQYF
>TRBV5-6
CASSLARAGRLTQYF
>TRBV6-1
CASDGGGRNTIYF
>TRBV10-3
CAISEFAGDSYEQYF
>TRBV4-1
CASSQWLAGDSGELFF
>TRBV28
CASSPHRAADTEAFF
>TRBV6-1
CASSAEGLLTDTQYF
>TRBV5-5
CASSLAGAMPEAFF
>TRBV5-1
CASSPTAGGNTGELFF
>TRBV28
CASAFRQREAFF
>TRBV28
CASSDRVAYEQYF
>TRBV7-9
CASSFRGPSYEQYF
>TRBV5-1
CASSLTSNTEAFF
>TRBV18
CASSLGQGALNTEAFF
>TRBV25-1
CASSPGSYEQYF
>TRBV7-9
CASSYQQGLSAGELFF
>TRBV19
CASSAGNQPQHF
>TRBV5-1
CASSWTGENTEAFF
>TRBV9
CASSVTSGRATDTQYF
>TRBV29-1
CSVMFGNAAFF
>TRBV5-6
CASSLGQGANEQYF
>TRBV7-2
CASSYGLGFGVNEQFF
>TRBV9
CASSVGPTSGNEQFF
>TRBV2
CASSVSRARDEAFF
>TRBV14
CASSPLGARFPLAEAFF
>TRBV6-5
CASSPNRGVNQPQHF
>TRBV25-1
CASSALGTGGLGTGELFF
>TRBV30
CAWSVGTGKGYTF
>TRBV27
CASSAWISGRAEETQYF
>TRBV5-1
CASGGGGTDTQYF
>TRBV28
CASSSGAPINTQYF
>TRBV2
CASSGRDRAYEQYF
>TRBV11-3
CASSRRDTEQFF
>TRBV2
CASGQGRTEAFF
>TRBV19
CASTDRGGVPQHF
>TRBV7-9
CASSLLQGKDTQYF
>TRBV18
CASSPSRAGGGGEQYF
>TRBV6-7
CASSPPTGSSYNEQFF
>TRBV6-1
CASSELVPGEQFF
>TRBV5-6
CASSLRGTSGRPKYEQYF
>TRBV14
CASSQVGQGDTQYF
>TRBV29-1
CSVDYGGRREQFF
>TRBV7-2
CASSSWDRGYEQYF
>TRBV7-3
CASSMMRSGANVLTF
>TRBV7-2
CASSFRLTGGPHTEAFF
>TRBV28
CASRDRQVKKANTEAFF
>TRBV5-1
CASSSLIPSETQYF
>TRBV29-1
CSVGPTSGRAFSYEQFF
>TRBV7-9
CASTRRAGETGELFF
>TRBV2
CASSSFGGGYEQYF